These T cell receptor beta chains were read from a single sample in a study of cytomegalovirus exposure and HLA in healthy donors. Here immunoSEQ multiplex PCR was the method, and the copy in TCRdb shows in-frame clones only, minus some. Among 150,000 to 200,000 clones listed, more than 70% were seen once. The source material was PBMCs. These receptors all come from a boy younger than 18 in good health and CMV-seronegative. The CDR3 runs from the conserved cysteine through the conserved F or W. D genes are given only for firm matches. Where a row states a size, it is once, few, many or the class of an expanded clone; other rows omit it.

size	V	length	D	J	DNA	CDR3
few	TRBV5-6	18	.	TRBJ1-4	TGTGCCAGCAGCTCGGAACAGGGACGGAAAGAAGGGTATGAAAAACTGTTTTTT	CASSSEQGRKEGYEKLFF
.	TRBV6-1	13	TRBD1	TRBJ2-7	TGTGCCAGCAGACCGGGACAGGGCTACGAGCAGTACTTC	CASRPGQGYEQYF
.	TRBV5-1	14	TRBD1	TRBJ1-2	TGCGCCAGCAGCCCGGTGACAGGGAACTATGGCTACACCTTC	CASSPVTGNYGYTF
once	TRBV5-1	15	.	TRBJ1-2	TGCGCCAGCAGCTTGGACAGGGACGGTGCCCGGGGCTACACCTTC	CASSLDRDGARGYTF
.	TRBV7-2	15	TRBD2	TRBJ2-5	TGTGCCAGCAGGTCCGGGACTAGCTGGGGAGAGACCCAGTACTTC	CASRSGTSWGETQYF
.	TRBV1	14	.	TRBJ1-2	TGCACCAGCAGCCAAGAATGGCAGGGGGTTGGCTACACCTTC	CTSSQEWQGVGYTF
.	TRBV2	13	.	TRBJ1-1	TGTGCCACTAAGGACAGTAGAAACACTGAAGCTTTCTTT	CATKDSRNTEAFF
.	TRBV7-2	14	TRBD1	TRBJ1-6	TGTGCCAGCAGCTTAGAAGGGGGCACGGCACCCCTCCACTTT	CASSLEGGTAPLHF
.	TRBV27	14	TRBD2	TRBJ2-7	TGTGCCAGCAGTTTGCTGCGGGAGAACGGCGAGCAGTACTTC	CASSLLRENGEQYF
.	TRBV5-4	15	TRBD1	TRBJ1-1	TGTGCCAGCAGCTTACCGGGACAGGGAAACACTGAAGCTTTCTTT	CASSLPGQGNTEAFF
once	TRBV28	15	TRBD1	TRBJ2-7	TGTGCCAGCAGTTTTCCCACAGGGGCCAACTACGAGCAGTACTTC	CASSFPTGANYEQYF
.	TRBV7-8	15	.	TRBJ2-2	TGTGCCAGCAGCTCGAGGGCAGTCTTCACCGGGGAGCTGTTTTTT	CASSSRAVFTGELFF
.	TRBV6-1	13	.	TRBJ2-7	TGTGCCAGCAGTGCCACAGGACCCTACGAGCAGTACTTC	CASSATGPYEQYF
once	TRBV7-2	17	TRBD2	TRBJ2-3	TGTGCCAGCAGCTTAGCCGGAGGCGGGGGGATGACAGATACGCAGTATTTT	CASSLAGGGGMTDTQYF
.	TRBV4-2	14	.	TRBJ2-5	TGTGCCAGCAGCCAAGATGGGGGGAAGGAGACCCAGTACTTC	CASSQDGGKETQYF
.	TRBV5-1	15	.	TRBJ1-2	TGCGCCAGCAGCTTGGGGACTCCGACCAGCTATGGCTACACCTTC	CASSLGTPTSYGYTF
.	TRBV4-3	15	TRBD1	TRBJ1-2	TGCGCCAGCAACCACAGAGGACAGGGGTCCTTTGGCTACACCTTC	CASNHRGQGSFGYTF
.	TRBV5-1	16	TRBD1	TRBJ2-7	TGCGCCAGCAGCTCGACCCCGGGACAGGGGCCCTACGAGCAGTACTTC	CASSSTPGQGPYEQYF
once	TRBV2	14	TRBD1	TRBJ2-1	TGTGCCAGAGCTCGGACAGGGGGAAGCAATGAGCAGTTCTTC	CARARTGGSNEQFF
.	TRBV4-3	16	.	TRBJ1-6	TGCGCCAGCAGCCAAGAAGCCAGGGAGGATAATTCACCCCTCCACTTT	CASSQEAREDNSPLHF
few	TRBV7-3	15	TRBD1	TRBJ1-1	TGTGCCAGCAGCCCCGTGACAGGGGGGAACACTGAAGCTTTCTTT	CASSPVTGGNTEAFF
.	TRBV5-1	12	.	TRBJ1-2	TGCGCCAGCAGCGACACTAACTATGGCTACACCTTC	CASSDTNYGYTF
.	TRBV6-5	15	TRBD1	TRBJ2-1	TGTGCCAGCAGTAAGGGACAGGGGGGTGGCAATGAGCAGTTCTTC	CASSKGQGGGNEQFF
few	TRBV5-1	17	TRBD2	TRBJ2-3	TGCGCCAGCAGCCCGACCCAGCGGGGGGATAGCACAGATACGCAGTATTTT	CASSPTQRGDSTDTQYF
.	TRBV5-8	13	TRBD1	TRBJ1-5	TGTGCCAGCAGCCGGACAGGGACTCAGCCCCAGCATTTT	CASSRTGTQPQHF
.	TRBV7-9	14	TRBD1	TRBJ1-1	TGTGCCAGCAGCTTAGGGGACAGGGACACTGAAGCTTTCTTT	CASSLGDRDTEAFF
.	TRBV7-6	15	TRBD1	TRBJ2-5	TGTGCCAGCAGCCCCCCGGGACAGGACCAAGAGACCCAGTACTTC	CASSPPGQDQETQYF
.	TRBV6-6	15	.	TRBJ2-4	TGTGCCAGCATTAAAAGTCCGCTCGGTGGAAACATTCAGTACTTC	CASIKSPLGGNIQYF
.	TRBV6-5	14	TRBD1	TRBJ2-7	TGTGCCAGCAGTTACAACAGGGGCAATAGCGAGCAGTACTTC	CASSYNRGNSEQYF
few	TRBV5-6	15	TRBD1	TRBJ1-2	TGTGCCAGCAGCCAATGGGACAGTGGCGGCTATGGCTACACCTTC	CASSQWDSGGYGYTF
once	TRBV7-6	14	.	TRBJ1-3	TGTGCCAGCAGCTTGGGCTCTTCTGGAAACACCATATATTTT	CASSLGSSGNTIYF
.	TRBV2	15	.	TRBJ2-7	TGTGCCAGCAGTGAAACTGGGCGGGTACCCTACGAGCAGTACTTC	CASSETGRVPYEQYF
.	TRBV27	14	.	TRBJ2-1	TGTGCCAGCAGTTATTCTAGCGCGGGTGCTGAGCAGTTCTTC	CASSYSSAGAEQFF
.	TRBV19	16	TRBD1	TRBJ2-7	TGTGCCAGTAGTATTCTTCCCGGGACAGGGACCTACGAGCAGTACTTC	CASSILPGTGTYEQYF
.	TRBV7-9	11	.	TRBJ2-7	TGTGCCAGCAGCCCCAGTTCCGAGCAGTACTTC	CASSPSSEQYF